This T cell receptor beta chain stems from a study of cytomegalovirus exposure and HLA in healthy donors. As for the study in general: A preliminary data release comprised around 85 million unique TCRs obtained from HLA-typed donors.

PCR involved 60 Vbeta and 13 Jbeta primers. Sequencing was performed with immunoSEQ multiplex PCR; in TCRdb, only in-frame clones are kept and a portion is missing. The profile shows 150,000 to 160,000 clones, 75% to 85% of them singletons. The V and J ends lost 7 bases and 3 bases, in that order; junction bases with no gene match: 11. Germline V gene lookup returns CDR1 MDHEN and CDR2 SYDVKM. The CDR3 is 16 residues long. The rearrangement joins TRBV28 to TRBJ1-3; TRBD1 aligns across 8 bases. What was sequenced was PBMCs. The TCR originated in a woman aged 35 to 49 in good health and CMV-seropositive. CDR3 residues: CASNVPGGGFGNTIYF. As DNA, the CDR3 is TGTGCCAGCAACGTTCCAGGGGGCGGGTTTGGAAACACCATATATTTT.